This T cell receptor (beta chain) was captured by sequencing in a study of technical replicates of blood from a few donors. The CDR3 totals 16 residues. V gave up 1 base and J gave up 6 bases; unmatched junction bases: 8. Germline CDR1 reads LNHNV; CDR2 reads YYDKDF (reference sequence). The protocol was immunoSEQ multiplex PCR, while the TCRdb copy is restricted to in-frame clones and leaves out a portion. The sample lists some 64,000 clones; approximately 97% were seen once. This receptor was taken from a human donor in good health. The sample comprised T cells isolated from PBMCs. V and J are TRBV15 and TRBJ1-3, with 8 bases fitting TRBD1. The CDR3 protein is CATSRATGTGLNTIYF. The CDR3 DNA follows: TGTGCCACCAGCAGAGCTACCGGGACAGGCCTAAACACCATATATTTT.